One sample yielded the 32 T cell receptor beta chains listed below, sequenced in a study of PD-1 blockade in classical Hodgkin lymphoma. Sequencing used immunoSEQ multiplex PCR; TCRdb keeps in-frame clones, though not all of them. The table shows about 46,000 clones, with 73% occurring only once. Brentuximab vedotin exposure varied, and every patient relapsed after autologous stem cell transplantation. Here the sequenced sample was peripheral blood mononuclear cells (PBMCs), taken at baseline. These receptors originate from a human donor with classical Hodgkin lymphoma.

This rearrangement joins TRBV28 to TRBJ2-6; no clear D. CDR1 and CDR2 from the germline V gene are MDHEN and SYDVKM. V was pared by 6 bases and J by 1 base, with 4 bases between. The CDR3 has 13 amino acids. CDR3 protein: CASSRSGANVLTF. In nucleotides, the CDR3 is TGTGCCAGCAGCCGTTCTGGGGCCAACGTCCTGACTTTC. Looking up the rest from reference TRBV28 and TRBJ2-6 gives the full variable domain: DVKVTQSSRYLVKRTGEKVFLECVQDMDHENMFWYRQDPGLGLRLIYFSYDVKMKEKGDIPEGYSVSREKKERFSLILESASTNQTSMYLCASSRSGANVLTFGAGSRLTVL.

V gene TRBV6-1 combines with J gene TRBJ2-7; TRBD1 agrees at 7 bases. The CDR3 runs to 13 residues. Looked up from germline, CDR1 is MNHNS and CDR2 is SASEGT. Trimming cost V 7 bases and J 0 bases; bases outside gene matches: 3. CDR3 nucleotide sequence: TGTGCCAGCATCTGGGACAGCTCCTACGAGCAGTACTTC. This gives the protein CASIWDSSYEQYF.

V is TRBV7-9 and J is TRBJ1-1, with 7 bases aligning to TRBD1. The germline V gene encodes CDR1 SEHNR and CDR2 FQNEAQ (reference sequence). V lost 7 bases and J lost 6; bases outside the gene matches: 11. The CDR3 is 14 amino acids. CDR3 amino acids: CASISTGIGAEAFF. The CDR3 nucleotides are TGTGCCAGCATCTCGACAGGGATTGGGGCTGAAGCTTTCTTT.

The V call is TRBV18, the J call TRBJ2-5; no reliable D call. CDR1 is KGHSH and CDR2 is LQKENI in the germline V gene. V shed 0 bases and J shed 4 bases, with 6 bases lying between them. The CDR3 is 13 amino acids. The CDR3 is CASSPPVGETQYF. CDR3 coding DNA: TGTGCCAGCTCACCACCGGTAGGAGAGACCCAGTACTTC.

The chain couples TRBV5-6 to TRBJ1-1; the D is unclear. The ends were cut back, 0 bases at V and 11 bases at J, with 17 bases in the middle. The germline gives CDR1 SGHDT, CDR2 YYEEEE. This CDR3 is 14 amino acids long. In DNA form, the CDR3 reads TGTGCCAGCAGCTTGGGGGATATGGGCCCGGGGGCTTTCTTT. Translating it yields CASSLGDMGPGAFF.

The chain links TRBV18 to TRBJ2-5; D unresolved. Between the trimmed V and J ends, which lost 2 bases and 5 bases, there was a span of 15 bases. The CDR3 has 15 residues. CDR1 is KGHSH and CDR2 is LQKENI in the germline V gene. The CDR3 protein is CASSPSPGGWETQYF. CDR3 nucleotide sequence: TGTGCCAGCTCACCATCCCCAGGCGGATGGGAGACCCAGTACTTC.

The chain is built from TRBV5-1 and TRBJ2-7, with D unclear. Trimming removed 0 bases from V and 0 bases from J, with 1 base in between. CDR1 SGHRS and CDR2 YFSETQ come from the germline V gene. CDR3 size: 12 residues. In nucleotides, the CDR3 is TGCGCCAGCAGCTTGGTCTCCTACGAGCAGTACTTC. It specifies CASSLVSYEQYF.

This clone appeared a single time. The V gene is TRBV28, the J gene TRBJ1-3; TRBD1 agrees at 8 bases. CDR1 and CDR2 (germline): MDHEN, SYDVKM. The CDR3 sequence is 17 residues long. With V trimmed by 0 bases and J by 0 bases, 4 bases remained unmatched. The CDR3 bases are TGTGCCAGCAGTTTATGGGGGACAGGCCCCTCTGGAAACACCATATATTTT. Translation gives CASSLWGTGPSGNTIYF.

This clone has more than one count but fewer than ten. The CDR3 reads CASTRGDYGYTF. CDR3 DNA: TGTGCCAGCACTCGAGGGGACTATGGCTACACCTTC. V and J are TRBV2 and TRBJ1-2; D might be TRBD1 (5 bases). Germline V lookup: CDR1 SNHLY, CDR2 FYNNEI. Trimming cost V 7 bases and J 3 bases, with 9 bases left between them. The CDR3 sequence is 12 residues long.

The J gene is TRBJ2-1, the V gene TRBV28, with 8 bases that match TRBD1. CDR3 size: 13 residues. Germline loops: CDR1 MDHEN, CDR2 SYDVKM. V lost 4 bases to trimming and J lost 4 bases; unmatched junction nucleotides: 0. The CDR3 nucleotides read TGTGCCAGCAGTTGGACAGGGTACAATGAGCAGTTCTTC. The encoded protein is CASSWTGYNEQFF.

V usage is TRBV29-1 and J usage is TRBJ1-4; TRBD1 is a possible D gene (5 bases). This CDR3 has 14 residues. V dropped 4 bases and J dropped 2 bases, with 11 bases sitting between them. Per the germline V gene, CDR1 is SQVTM and CDR2 is ANQGSEA. This CDR3 is CSVGVGTTNEKLFF. CDR3 bases: TGCAGCGTTGGGGTGGGGACCACTAATGAAAAACTGTTTTTT.

The CDR3, as DNA: TGTGCCTGGAGTGTAAGGGGTCCCTCTGGAAACACCATATATTTT. Translating it yields CAWSVRGPSGNTIYF. The chain uses TRBV30 and TRBJ1-3; possible D gene TRBD1, 5 bases. Looked up from germline, CDR1 is GTSNPN and CDR2 is SVGIG (reference sequence). The CDR3 has 15 amino acids. V was trimmed by 0 bases and J by 0 bases, leaving 9 bases between them.

The J gene is TRBJ2-1, the V gene TRBV19; a weak D match, TRBD2 (6 bases). Trimming cost V 3 bases and J 2 bases, with 11 bases left between them. The CDR3 sequence is 15 residues long. Germline V gene sequence: CDR1 LNHDA, CDR2 SQIVND (reference sequence). The CDR3 region is CASSMGDSAYNEQFF. As DNA, the CDR3 is TGTGCCAGTAGTATGGGGGACTCCGCCTACAATGAGCAGTTCTTC.

This chain uses TRBV6-4 with TRBJ1-3, with 7 bases aligning to TRBD1. The germline V gene has CDR1 MRHNA and CDR2 SNTAGT. Trimming at V came to 4 bases and at J to 2 bases, leaving 5 bases not matched to a gene. The CDR3 length is 15 residues. The DNA for the CDR3 is TGTGCCAGCAGTGTGGACAGGACCCCTGGAAACACCATATATTTT. Protein sequence: CASSVDRTPGNTIYF.

The chain combines TRBV6-5 with TRBJ1-1, with TRBD1 matching 8 bases. The CDR3 extends over 15 amino acids. V shed 1 base and J 6 bases; nucleotides not matched to a gene: 7. Per germline, CDR1 MNHEY and CDR2 SVGAGI. CDR3 residues: CASSYLPGGRSEAFF. In DNA, the CDR3 is TGTGCCAGCAGTTACTTGCCAGGGGGCAGGTCTGAAGCTTTCTTT.

This clone appeared once. This chain connects TRBV19 to TRBJ1-1, with D unclear. Germline-derived CDR1 and CDR2 are LNHDA and SQIVND (reference sequence). The length of the CDR3 is 15 residues. The V end was cut by 5 bases, the J end by 1 base, with 14 bases between. The CDR3 DNA sequence: TGTGCCAGTAGTTTAGCAGGTTGGGCGAACACTGAAGCTTTCTTT. Amino acids: CASSLAGWANTEAFF.

This chain links TRBV5-6 with TRBJ2-3, with a weak D call TRBD2 (6 bases). V lost 3 bases to trimming and J lost 5 bases, with 19 bases between them. Germline-derived CDR1 and CDR2 are SGHDT and YYEEEE. CDR3 length: 16 residues. The chain's CDR3 is CASSSGTRTVQDTQYF. As DNA, the CDR3 is TGTGCCAGCAGCTCGGGGACTCGTACCGTCCAAGATACGCAGTATTTT.

J is TRBJ2-3 and V is TRBV7-8, with 12 bases matching TRBD2. The CDR3 loop spans 17 amino acids. Germline V gene data show CDR1 as SGHVS and CDR2 as FQNEAQ. Trimming removed 4 bases from V and 2 bases from J; junction bases left unmatched: 7. The DNA for the CDR3 is TGTGCCAGCAGCTCGCCTACTAGCGGGGGGTACACAGATACGCAGTATTTT. This translates into CASSSPTSGGYTDTQYF.

The V and J genes are TRBV28 and TRBJ2-2, with 8 bases lining up with TRBD1. The CDR3 extends over 18 amino acids. Germline lookup yields CDR1 MDHEN and CDR2 SYDVKM. V dropped 5 bases and J dropped 7; count of bases not matched to a gene: 18. CDR3 protein: CASSTQGAYVGSGGELFF. The CDR3 DNA reads as TGTGCCAGCAGTACGCAGGGGGCGTATGTGGGGTCGGGCGGGGAGCTGTTTTTT.

J is TRBJ2-5 and V is TRBV2, with D uncertain. This CDR3 spans 14 amino acids. With 5 bases removed from V and 1 base from J, the gap between germline ends came to 11 bases. CDR1 and CDR2 (germline): SNHLY, FYNNEI. The CDR3 loop reads CASSNPVPQETQYF. Written as DNA, the CDR3 is TGTGCCAGCAGTAACCCAGTACCCCAAGAGACCCAGTACTTC.

This sequence joins TRBV4-2 and TRBJ2-3; D uncertain. V was cut by 5 bases and J by 5 bases, with 11 bases left in between. Per the germline V gene, CDR1 is LGHNA and CDR2 is YNFKEQ. This CDR3 contains 13 residues. CDR3 nucleotides: TGTGCCAGCAGCTTACGAGCGCAAGATACGCAGTATTTT. Translation: CASSLRAQDTQYF.

Judged by abundance, this clone is medium-sized (0.01 to 0.1%). The chain employs TRBV28 and TRBJ2-7; TRBD1 might be the D (6 bases). Germline CDR1 is MDHEN and CDR2 is SYDVKM. The CDR3 is made up of 16 amino acids. Trimming cost V 1 base and J 5 bases, with 18 bases left between them. The CDR3, as DNA: TGTGCCAGCAGTTTATTAGCCAGGGGCGGTGGCGACGAGCAGTACTTC. Translated, it gives CASSLLARGGGDEQYF.

V and J are TRBV7-8 and TRBJ1-2, with D possibly being TRBD1 (5 bases). The V gene's germline CDR1 is SGHVS and CDR2 FQNEAQ. V shed 5 bases and J shed 6 bases, with 22 bases lying between them. The CDR3 runs 16 residues. The CDR3 coding sequence is TGTGCCAGCAGCGAGGGATCTTGGGGCCCGGCGGATGGCTACACCTTC. Residues: CASSEGSWGPADGYTF.

This clone was detected once. The rearrangement links TRBV28 to TRBJ1-2, with 7 nucleotides matching TRBD1. V shed 8 bases and J 8 bases; nucleotides not matched to a gene: 8. This CDR3 has 12 residues. Germline values: CDR1 MDHEN, CDR2 SYDVKM. In nucleotides, the CDR3 is TGTGCCAGCCGACAGGGCCCTGGGGGCTACACCTTC. Protein product: CASRQGPGGYTF.

This chain links TRBV5-6 with TRBJ1-2; D remains ambiguous. Trimming stripped 3 bases from V and 0 bases from J, with 9 bases between. Germline CDR1 SGHDT, CDR2 YYEEEE. The CDR3 consists of 14 residues. The CDR3 bases are TGTGCCAGCAGCTCTGGGTCAGCTAACTATGGCTACACCTTC. It encodes CASSSGSANYGYTF.

DNA of the CDR3: TGCGCCAGCAGCTCCTTAAGGACGGTGAACACTGAAGCTTTCTTT. Protein: CASSSLRTVNTEAFF. The genes are TRBV5-1 and TRBJ1-1, with D hard to call. CDR3 length equals 15 residues. V was shortened by 3 bases and J by 0 bases, with 12 bases between the two germline ends. Germline V gives CDR1 SGHRS, CDR2 YFSETQ.

The table lists this clone with a count of one. The chain combines TRBV11-2 with TRBJ1-5, with TRBD1 matching over 10 bases. Germline V gene data show CDR1 as SGHAT and CDR2 as FQNNGV. The V and J ends lost 4 bases and 3 bases, in that order; junction bases with no gene match: 3. CDR3 length: 15 residues. CDR3 in DNA: TGTGCCAGCAGCTCCGGGACAGGGGACAATCAGCCCCAGCATTTT. It encodes CASSSGTGDNQPQHF. The whole variable domain, remainder taken from reference TRBV11-2 and TRBJ1-5, is EAGVAQSPRYKIIEKRQSVAFWCNPISGHATLYWYQQILGQGPKLLIQFQNNGVVDDSQLPKDRFSAERLKGVDSTLKIQPAKLEDSAVYLCASSSGTGDNQPQHFGDGTRLSIL.

The CDR3 DNA reads TGCGCCAGCAGCTGGGCGAGGGGCTACGAGCAGTACTTC. Translated: CASSWARGYEQYF. The chain combines TRBV5-1 with TRBJ2-7; tentatively, D is TRBD1 or TRBD2 (5 bases each). The CDR3 is 13 residues long. V was pared by 3 bases and J by 3 bases, with 10 bases between. Germline V CDR1 and CDR2: SGHRS, YFSETQ.

The V and J genes are TRBV9 and TRBJ2-1; 8 bases map to TRBD2. The CDR3 loop spans 18 amino acids. Germline CDR1 reads SGDLS; CDR2 reads YYNGEE. V lost 4 bases to trimming and J lost 7 bases; unmatched junction nucleotides: 19. The CDR3 is CASSTREYREGLRNEQFF. The DNA for the CDR3 is TGTGCCAGCAGCACACGAGAGTACCGGGAGGGCCTTCGGAATGAGCAGTTCTTC.

This clone is a singleton in its sample. The V call is TRBV5-1, the J call TRBJ1-2; no firm D call. Germline V gene sequence: CDR1 SGHRS, CDR2 YFSETQ. The germline V and J ends were trimmed by 0 bases and 4 bases, with 7 bases remaining between them. The CDR3 has 13 residues. CDR3 region: CASSLDNFYGYTF. The CDR3 bases are TGCGCCAGCAGCTTGGACAACTTCTATGGCTACACCTTC.

The chain recombines TRBV30 with TRBJ2-7; D might be TRBD1 (5 bases). This CDR3 is built from 13 residues. Germline V gene sequence: CDR1 GTSNPN, CDR2 SVGIG (reference sequence). Deletions cut 4 bases from V and 3 bases from J, with 13 bases between. Here the CDR3 DNA reads TGTGCCTGGAAACACGGCAGGGACTACGAGCAGTACTTC. It yields the protein CAWKHGRDYEQYF.

This chain joins TRBV2 and TRBJ1-1, with D maybe TRBD1 (6 bases). The CDR3 totals 15 residues. CDR1 and CDR2 from the germline V gene are SNHLY and FYNNEI. Trimming removed 6 bases at V and 1 base at J, with 15 bases between. CDR3 loop: CASRDRDMRNTEAFF. The CDR3 DNA reads TGTGCCAGCAGGGACCGGGACATGAGGAACACTGAAGCTTTCTTT. Full variable domain (outside the CDR3, taken from reference TRBV2 and TRBJ1-1): EPEVTQTPSHQVTQMGQEVILRCVPISNHLYFYWYRQILGQKVEFLVSFYNNEISEKSEIFDDQFSVERPDGSNFTLKIRSTKLEDSAMYFCASRDRDMRNTEAFFGQGTRLTVV.